One sample yielded the 25 T cell receptor beta chains listed below, sequenced in a study of CD8 T cells in Susac syndrome. With random hexamers, reverse transcription was performed on about 0.45 to 1 ug of RNA. TCRdb analysed the immunoSEQ multiplex PCR reads with MiXCR anew, one entry per CDR3 protein. Seen here are a few hundred thousand distinct CDR3 sequences, about 94% observed once, and the top ten hold roughly 0.07%. The sample taken for sequencing was CD4+ T cells from PBMCs. These receptors originate from a human donor with multiple sclerosis.

This chain joins TRBV9 and TRBJ2-2; D is perhaps TRBD2 (6 bases). This CDR3 has 13 residues. Germline V lookup: CDR1 SGDLS, CDR2 YYNGEE. V gave up 0 bases and J gave up 6 bases, with 6 bases separating them. CDR3: CASSVVAAGELFF. For the CDR3, the DNA is TGTGCCAGCAGCGTAGTAGCGGCCGGGGAGCTGTTTTTT.

The gene calls are TRBV5-4 and TRBJ2-5; tentatively, D is TRBD1 (5 bases). CDR3 length equals 15 residues. V dropped 0 bases and J dropped 5 bases, with 14 bases sitting between them. The germline V gene encodes CDR1 SGHNT and CDR2 YYREEE (reference sequence). The CDR3 DNA reads as TGTGCCAGCAGCTTGGTCTTTCAGGGCTCGGAGACCCAGTACTTC. It yields the protein CASSLVFQGSETQYF.

The genes are TRBV9 and TRBJ1-6, with D uncertain. Between the trimmed V and J ends, which lost 1 base and 7 bases, there was a span of 9 bases. There are 14 residues in the CDR3. CDR1 and CDR2 (germline): SGDLS, YYNGEE. The CDR3 spells CASSVLGGNSPLHF. In DNA, the CDR3 is TGTGCCAGCAGCGTATTGGGCGGGAATTCACCCCTCCACTTT.

The rearrangement joins TRBV12-3 or TRBV12-4 to TRBJ2-7; TRBD1 is a possible D gene (5 bases). The CDR3 spans 13 residues. Trimming took 2 bases from V and 3 from J, leaving 8 bases between them. In DNA, the CDR3 is TGTGCCAGCAGTTTACTGGACATCTACGAGCAGTACTTC. Translation: CASSLLDIYEQYF.

The chain is built from TRBV6-2 or TRBV6-3 and TRBJ2-1, with 11 bases fitting TRBD2. V was pared by 8 bases and J by 6 bases, with 9 bases of the junction left unmatched. The CDR3 spans 15 residues. Germline assignment: CDR1 MNHEY and CDR2 SVGEGT. The CDR3 nucleotides read TGTGCCAGCGGTCGACCGGGACTAGCGGCCAATGAGCAGTTCTTC. As protein: CASGRPGLAANEQFF.

V is TRBV6-1 and J is TRBJ2-6, with D perhaps matching TRBD1 (6 bases). Deletions cut 6 bases from V and 0 bases from J, with 6 bases between. The CDR3 runs 14 residues. Germline CDR1 is MNHNS and CDR2 is SASEGT. CDR3 region: CASRTGSGANVLTF. The CDR3 DNA sequence: TGTGCCAGCAGGACAGGCTCTGGGGCCAACGTCCTGACTTTC.

The rearrangement links TRBV19 to TRBJ2-5, with 8 bases lining up with TRBD1. The junction had 11 bases not matched to a gene; V was cut back by 7 bases and J by 4 bases. Germline-derived CDR1 and CDR2 are LNHDA and SQIVND (reference sequence). The length of the CDR3 is 15 residues. In nucleotides, the CDR3 is TGTGCCAGTACCTTAACAGGGGGGCGCAGAGAGACCCAGTACTTC. It codes for CASTLTGGRRETQYF.

This chain links TRBV6-5 with TRBJ1-4; no firm D call. V shed 0 bases and J shed 7 bases, with 6 bases lying between them. CDR3 length: 13 amino acids. Germline CDR1 and CDR2: MNHEY and SVGAGI. For the CDR3, the DNA is TGTGCCAGCAGTTACTCACGGGGTGAAAAACTGTTTTTT. Amino acids: CASSYSRGEKLFF.

The rearrangement joins TRBV2 to TRBJ2-7, with TRBD2 identical over 8 bases. CDR1 and CDR2 from the germline V gene are SNHLY and FYNNEI. The length of the CDR3 is 14 residues. V lost 6 bases, J lost 3 bases, and 7 bases stayed unmatched. CDR3 nucleotides: TGTGCCAGCAGGGCTAGCGGGCGGGGCTACGAGCAGTACTTC. Translation: CASRASGRGYEQYF.

This chain connects TRBV6-1 to TRBJ2-5; 13 positions agree with TRBD2. V lost 7 bases to trimming and J lost 1 base; unmatched junction nucleotides: 3. CDR1 and CDR2 (germline): MNHNS, SASEGT. The CDR3 consists of 15 residues. The CDR3: CASTTSGRTQETQYF. For the CDR3, the DNA is TGTGCCAGCACGACTAGCGGGAGGACCCAAGAGACCCAGTACTTC.

V is TRBV19 and J is TRBJ2-1; 10 bases agree with TRBD2. Losses at the gene ends were 6 bases for V and 0 bases for J; bases not matched to a gene: 8. The CDR3 runs to 17 residues. Per the germline V gene, CDR1 is LNHDA and CDR2 is SQIVND (reference sequence). This chain's CDR3 is CASRHRTSGTSYNEQFF. CDR3 sequence (DNA): TGTGCCAGTAGGCACCGCACTAGCGGGACCTCCTACAATGAGCAGTTCTTC.

V usage is TRBV20-1 and J usage is TRBJ1-2; 7 bases line up with TRBD1. The germline gives CDR1 DFQATT, CDR2 SNEGSKA (reference sequence). This CDR3 contains 12 residues. J gave up 8 bases and V 4 bases, and 7 bases lay outside the gene matches. The CDR3, as DNA: TGCAGTGCTAAGCAGGGGGAAGAGGGCTACACCTTC. Protein: CSAKQGEEGYTF.

This clonotype was seen just once. V usage is TRBV20-1 and J usage is TRBJ1-2, with TRBD1 matching over 8 bases. CDR1 is DFQATT, CDR2 SNEGSKA, per germline (reference sequence). The J segment lost 2 bases and the V segment lost 3 bases, leaving 5 bases of the junction unmatched. The CDR3 contains 14 residues. The CDR3: CSARSYRGNYGYTF. In nucleotides, the CDR3 is TGCAGTGCTAGGTCGTACAGGGGGAACTATGGCTACACCTTC.

The V gene is TRBV9, the J gene TRBJ2-5, with TRBD2 identical over 7 bases. Trimming removed 0 bases from V and 7 bases from J; junction bases left unmatched: 3. This CDR3 has 13 residues. The V gene's germline CDR1 is SGDLS and CDR2 YYNGEE. The CDR3 nucleotides read TGTGCCAGCAGCGTAGAGGGAGGGACGACCCAGTACTTC. This sequence encodes CASSVEGGTTQYF.

CDR3 region: CASRQSGDSYNEQFF. The CDR3 DNA sequence: TGTGCCAGCCGCCAGTCGGGTGACTCCTACAATGAGCAGTTCTTC. The genes are TRBV25-1 and TRBJ2-1, with no clear D. CDR3 length: 15 residues. Per the germline V gene, CDR1 is MGHDK and CDR2 is SYGVNS. V was shortened by 8 bases and J by 0 bases, with 14 bases between the two germline ends.

V gene TRBV5-1 combines with J gene TRBJ2-6; 7 bases line up with TRBD1. Germline V gene lookup returns CDR1 SGHRS and CDR2 YFSETQ. The CDR3 extends over 16 amino acids. V shed 4 bases, J shed 0 bases, and the junction held 4 bases outside the gene matches. In DNA, the CDR3 is TGCGCCAGCAGCAAGGGACAGATCTCTGGGGCCAACGTCCTGACTTTC. Translation gives CASSKGQISGANVLTF.

The gene calls are TRBV5-1 and TRBJ2-2; 9 nucleotides align to TRBD2. The V segment lost 6 bases and the J segment 5 bases; nucleotides outside the gene matches: 8. The CDR3 length is 15 residues. The germline V gene has CDR1 SGHRS and CDR2 YFSETQ. CDR3 protein: CASKSREGRTGELFF. The CDR3 nucleotides are TGCGCCAGCAAATCGCGGGAGGGCCGGACCGGGGAGCTGTTTTTT.

About this clonotype itself: A junction boundary mismatches the germline segment, possibly from a read error. The chain uses TRBV7-3 and TRBJ2-1; possibly TRBD1 or TRBD2 for D (5 bases each). The CDR3 has 14 amino acids. The V gene's germline CDR1 is SGHTA and CDR2 FQGTGA. The CDR3 DNA reads TGTGCCAGCAGCATAACCGGGACCCGCAATGAGCAGTTCTTC. It codes for CASSITGTRNEQFF.

This clonotype has just one count. The V call is TRBV7-2, the J call TRBJ1-4; 9 positions agree with TRBD1. The germline V gene has CDR1 SGHTA and CDR2 FQGNSA. The CDR3 covers 14 residues. V shed 5 bases and J 10 bases; nucleotides not matched to a gene: 8. CDR3 residues: CASSLVGQGGKLFF. CDR3 in DNA: TGTGCCAGCAGCCTAGTGGGACAGGGAGGAAAACTGTTTTTT.

V gene TRBV7-2 combines with J gene TRBJ2-1; no firm D call. Trimming cost V 6 bases and J 10 bases, with 13 bases left between them. Per the germline V gene, CDR1 is SGHTA and CDR2 is FQGNSA. The CDR3 contains 12 residues. This chain's CDR3 is CASSFSFGEQFF. The CDR3 DNA sequence: TGTGCCAGCAGTTTCTCCTTTGGGGAGCAGTTCTTC.

The rearrangement joins TRBV14 to TRBJ2-5; possible D gene TRBD1, 6 bases. V lost 6 bases and J 3 bases, leaving 17 bases between the germline ends. The CDR3 has 15 residues. The germline CDR1 and CDR2 sequences are SGHDN and FVKESK. CDR3 nucleotides: TGTGCCAGCAGATTGACCGGGACACAAAAAGAGACCCAGTACTTC. This sequence encodes CASRLTGTQKETQYF.

The CDR3 nucleotides read TGTGCCAGTAGTCCCCGTAGGGGCGGGGAGACCCAGTACTTC. Translating it yields CASSPRRGGETQYF. This rearrangement joins TRBV19 to TRBJ2-5, with D perhaps matching TRBD1 or TRBD2 (5 bases each). This CDR3 contains 14 residues. The ends were cut back, 5 bases at V and 5 bases at J, with 15 bases in the middle. Germline CDR1 is LNHDA and CDR2 is SQIVND (reference sequence).

V is TRBV12-3 or TRBV12-4 and J is TRBJ2-2, with no clear D. The V end was cut by 1 base, the J end by 4 bases, with 7 bases between. The CDR3 is made up of 14 amino acids. CDR3 sequence (DNA): TGTGCCAGCAGTTTAGGGTCGGCCACCGGGGAGCTGTTTTTT. Translating it yields CASSLGSATGELFF.

The genes are TRBV20-1 and TRBJ1-2, with 9 bases that match TRBD1. Germline V gene sequence: CDR1 DFQATT, CDR2 SNEGSKA (reference sequence). CDR3 size: 12 residues. Losses at the gene ends were 6 bases for V and 5 bases for J; bases not matched to a gene: 4. The chain's CDR3 is CSATDRGYGYTF. The CDR3 region has the DNA TGCAGTGCCACGGACAGGGGATATGGCTACACCTTC.

CDR3 sequence: CASSRGTGASSAAFF. DNA of the CDR3: TGTGCCAGCAGTCGGGGGACAGGGGCTTCATCGGCCGCTTTCTTT. The chain uses TRBV12-3 or TRBV12-4 and TRBJ1-1, with 10 bases lining up with TRBD1. The CDR3 extends over 15 amino acids. The J segment lost 11 bases and the V segment lost 5 bases, leaving 14 bases of the junction unmatched.